These 23 T cell receptor beta chains originate from one sample sequenced in a study of cytomegalovirus exposure and HLA in healthy donors. Primers: 60 Vbeta forward and 13 Jbeta reverse. The method was immunoSEQ multiplex PCR; TCRdb's version includes in-frame clones alone and lacks a portion of them. The repertoire includes 100,000 to 150,000 clones, roughly 10% of them detected once, and around 4.6% sits in the top ten. The sequenced material came from PBMCs. These receptors all come from a woman aged 18-29 years in good health and CMV-seropositive.

V usage is TRBV2 and J usage is TRBJ2-3; no clear D gene. From germline, CDR1 is SNHLY and CDR2 FYNNEI. The CDR3 loop spans 11 amino acids. V lost 6 bases and J 6 bases, leaving 7 bases between the germline ends. CDR3 loop: CASSQADTQYF. The CDR3 DNA reads as TGTGCCAGCAGCCAAGCGGATACGCAGTATTTT.

This clone occurred a few times. The rearrangement uses TRBV30 and TRBJ1-3; unclear D gene. CDR1 is GTSNPN and CDR2 is SVGIG in the germline V gene (reference sequence). V was pared by 7 bases and J by 0 bases, with 10 bases between. The CDR3 contains 13 residues. Here the CDR3 reads CAYGGNSGNTIYF. DNA for the CDR3: TGTGCCTACGGCGGGAACTCTGGAAACACCATATATTTT.

This clone was seen a handful of times. V is TRBV19 and J is TRBJ1-3; D possibly corresponds to TRBD1 (6 bases). CDR3 length equals 17 residues. Trimming pared 1 base from V and 1 base from J, leaving 14 bases between. CDR1 LNHDA and CDR2 SQIVND come from the germline V gene (reference sequence). The DNA of the CDR3 is TGTGCCAGTAGTATAGGGGTCAGGGGCTTTTCTGGAAACACCATATATTTT. Amino acid sequence: CASSIGVRGFSGNTIYF.

V usage is TRBV28 and J usage is TRBJ2-1; D is possibly TRBD2 (5 bases). Trimming pared 3 bases from V and 10 bases from J, leaving 7 bases between. Germline assignment: CDR1 MDHEN and CDR2 SYDVKM. The CDR3 consists of 11 residues. This chain's CDR3 is CASSFRLEQFF. CDR3 DNA: TGTGCCAGCAGTTTCCGACTAGAGCAGTTCTTC.

This sequence joins TRBV11-2 and TRBJ2-7, with unresolved D. CDR3 length equals 15 residues. The germline V gene encodes CDR1 SGHAT and CDR2 FQNNGV. V lost 0 bases and J 1 base, leaving 10 bases between the germline ends. The CDR3 protein is CASSLDLGTSYEQYF. The CDR3 region has the DNA TGTGCCAGCAGCTTAGATCTGGGCACTTCCTACGAGCAGTACTTC. The whole variable domain, remainder taken from reference TRBV11-2 and TRBJ2-7, is EAGVAQSPRYKIIEKRQSVAFWCNPISGHATLYWYQQILGQGPKLLIQFQNNGVVDDSQLPKDRFSAERLKGVDSTLKIQPAKLEDSAVYLCASSLDLGTSYEQYFGPGTRLTVT.

This chain links TRBV5-1 with TRBJ2-3; 15 nucleotides align to TRBD2. The CDR3 has 19 residues. J was trimmed by 5 bases and V by 3 bases; bases with no gene match: 13. Germline loops: CDR1 SGHRS, CDR2 YFSETQ. The CDR3 loop reads CASSSGTSGRRIARDTQYF. The CDR3 DNA follows: TGCGCCAGCAGCTCCGGGACTAGCGGGAGGAGGATCGCTCGAGATACGCAGTATTTT.

This clone was seen a few times. This chain uses TRBV6-5 with TRBJ2-7; a weak D match, TRBD2 (5 bases). Trimming left V 2 bases short and J 2 bases short, with 13 bases between. The CDR3 extends over 15 amino acids. CDR1 and CDR2 from the germline V gene are MNHEY and SVGAGI. CDR3 DNA sequence: TGTGCCAGCAGTTACGCCGGGGTCGGCACCTACGAGCAGTACTTC. Residues: CASSYAGVGTYEQYF.

The chain is built from TRBV29-1 and TRBJ2-3; D is perhaps TRBD2 (6 bases). This CDR3 has 13 residues. Germline V gene data show CDR1 as SQVTM and CDR2 as ANQGSEA. The ends were cut back, 5 bases at V and 1 base at J, with 10 bases in the middle. DNA for the CDR3: TGCAGCGTTTCTGCGGGACGCACAGATACGCAGTATTTT. It translates to CSVSAGRTDTQYF.

V gene TRBV6-1 combines with J gene TRBJ2-1; 9 bases match TRBD1. V gave up 2 bases and J gave up 7 bases; unmatched junction bases: 15. The CDR3 runs to 18 residues. Germline lookup yields CDR1 MNHNS and CDR2 SASEGT. The CDR3 DNA follows: TGTGCCAGCAGTGAATTCCCATGGGGCGGGACAGGGATAAATGAGCAGTTCTTC. This translates into CASSEFPWGGTGINEQFF.

This clone was found a few times. The chain has TRBV2 and TRBJ2-5; 7 bases are a match to TRBD2. The germline V gene has CDR1 SNHLY and CDR2 FYNNEI. V shed 11 bases, J shed 4 bases, and the junction held 13 bases outside the gene matches. The CDR3 loop spans 14 amino acids. In DNA form, the CDR3 reads TGTGCCTTACGCCCGGTGCCGGGGGGAGAGACCCAGTACTTC. It translates to CALRPVPGGETQYF.

This clone was picked up a small number of times. V is TRBV5-1 and J is TRBJ2-5, with TRBD2 matching over 10 bases. Per the germline V gene, CDR1 is SGHRS and CDR2 is YFSETQ. The CDR3 contains 15 residues. V lost 1 base and J lost 5; bases outside the gene matches: 5. CDR3: CASSLRTSGGETQYF. As DNA, the CDR3 is TGCGCCAGCAGCTTGAGGACTAGCGGCGGCGAGACCCAGTACTTC.

The chain is built from TRBV5-6 and TRBJ2-3; D not certain. With 7 bases removed from V and 1 base from J, the gap between germline ends came to 13 bases. CDR3 length equals 14 residues. Germline V gene sequence: CDR1 SGHDT, CDR2 YYEEEE. CDR3 bases: TGTGCCAGCCGAAGAAAGGCGGGCACAGATACGCAGTATTTT. Translated: CASRRKAGTDTQYF.

This chain joins TRBV18 and TRBJ1-4, with D possibly TRBD1 on 5 matching bases. The V end lost 6 bases, the J end lost 7 bases, and 15 bases lay between the germline ends. This CDR3 has 14 amino acids. Germline V lookup: CDR1 KGHSH, CDR2 LQKENI. The CDR3 sequence: CASSHNGGSEKLFF. The CDR3 bases are TGTGCCAGCTCGCACAACGGGGGGAGTGAAAAACTGTTTTTT.

The rearrangement uses TRBV30 and TRBJ2-5; TRBD1 matches 11 bases. V lost 2 bases to trimming and J lost 2 bases; unmatched junction nucleotides: 4. The CDR3 has 15 residues. The germline V gene has CDR1 GTSNPN and CDR2 SVGIG (reference sequence). CDR3 protein: CAWSPGTGGQETQYF. In nucleotides, the CDR3 is TGTGCCTGGAGTCCCGGGACAGGGGGGCAAGAGACCCAGTACTTC.

This clone has more than one count but fewer than ten. V gene TRBV27 combines with J gene TRBJ1-2, with D perhaps matching TRBD1 (5 bases). From germline, CDR1 is MNHEY and CDR2 SMNVEV (reference sequence). The CDR3 spans 14 residues. The V and J ends lost 2 bases and 3 bases respectively, with 10 bases between them. CDR3 loop: CASSLGGVDYGYTF. CDR3 in DNA: TGTGCCAGCAGTTTAGGAGGGGTCGACTATGGCTACACCTTC.

Many counts were recorded for this clone. J is TRBJ2-3 and V is TRBV7-8; no reliable D call. Germline CDR1 is SGHVS and CDR2 is FQNEAQ. V lost 4 bases and J 2 bases, leaving 4 bases between the germline ends. The CDR3 runs to 12 residues. The CDR3 nucleotides read TGTGCCAGCAGCTCACTCACAGATACGCAGTATTTT. Its translation is CASSSLTDTQYF.

This clone turned up a few times. The chain has TRBV11-3 and TRBJ2-1, with 8 bases aligning to TRBD2. The CDR3 spans 16 residues. CDR1 and CDR2 (germline): SGHNT, YENEEA. The trim removed 7 bases at V and 8 bases at J, leaving 16 bases unmatched. CDR3 region: CASTPSPGLVSYEQFF. CDR3 coding DNA: TGTGCCAGCACCCCATCCCCGGGACTAGTCTCGTATGAGCAGTTCTTC.

This clone was seen more than once but under ten times. The chain employs TRBV29-1 and TRBJ2-1; TRBD1 is a possible D gene (5 bases). The CDR3 totals 17 residues. V lost 3 bases, J lost 4 bases, and 22 bases lay in between. Germline loops: CDR1 SQVTM, CDR2 ANQGSEA. For the CDR3, the DNA is TGCAGCGTTGATCCACTGGAGCAGGGCGACATATACAATGAGCAGTTCTTC. Amino acids: CSVDPLEQGDIYNEQFF.

The J gene is TRBJ1-1, the V gene TRBV7-9; 8 nucleotides match TRBD1. The V gene end was trimmed by 6 bases and the J gene end by 6 bases; junction bases not matched to a gene: 6. The CDR3 runs 13 residues. CDR1 and CDR2 from the germline V gene are SEHNR and FQNEAQ (reference sequence). CDR3 nucleotide sequence: TGTGCCAGCAGATCCCCAGGGGGCTCTGAAGCTTTCTTT. Translation gives CASRSPGGSEAFF.

This clone was detected only a few times. In DNA form, the CDR3 reads TGTGCCAGCAGTTTTCGGGCCGGGGATGAGCAGTTCTTC. Its translation: CASSFRAGDEQFF. This chain connects TRBV28 to TRBJ2-1, with D possibly TRBD2 on 5 matching bases. The V end was cut by 3 bases, the J end by 8 bases, with 11 bases between. This CDR3 spans 13 amino acids. Looked up from germline, CDR1 is MDHEN and CDR2 is SYDVKM.

This clone occurred a few times. This chain connects TRBV5-1 to TRBJ2-3; D might be TRBD1 (5 bases). The CDR3 length is 13 residues. V was pared by 4 bases and J by 4 bases, with 10 bases between. The germline CDR1 and CDR2 sequences are SGHRS and YFSETQ. The CDR3 sequence: CASSPQGADTQYF. The CDR3, as DNA: TGCGCCAGCAGCCCACAAGGGGCAGATACGCAGTATTTT. The complete variable domain, with remaining parts taken from reference TRBV5-1 and TRBJ2-3, reads KAGVTQTPRYLIKTRGQQVTLSCSPISGHRSVSWYQQTPGQGLQFLFEYFSETQRNKGNFPGRFSGRQFSNSRSEMNVSTLELGDSALYLCASSPQGADTQYFGPGTRLTVL.

Here the CDR3 DNA reads TGTGCCAGCAGGATACCAGGGAACTATGGCTACACCTTC. As protein: CASRIPGNYGYTF. This sequence joins TRBV6-1 and TRBJ1-2; D perhaps matches TRBD1 (5 bases). The CDR3 loop spans 13 amino acids. CDR1 MNHNS and CDR2 SASEGT come from the germline V gene. V gave up 6 bases and J gave up 2 bases, with 10 bases separating them.

This clone was seen a few times. J is TRBJ1-1 and V is TRBV20-1; unclear D gene. This CDR3 contains 11 residues. CDR1 DFQATT and CDR2 SNEGSKA come from the germline V gene (reference sequence). Trimming took 5 bases from V and 1 from J, leaving 5 bases between them. CDR3 loop: CSAEANTEAFF. The CDR3 DNA reads as TGCAGTGCTGAGGCGAACACTGAAGCTTTCTTT.